Listed here are 28 T cell receptor beta chains from one sample, sequenced in a study of cytomegalovirus exposure and HLA in healthy donors. Vbeta (60) and Jbeta (13) primers were used in the PCR. Sequencing was performed with immunoSEQ multiplex PCR; in TCRdb, only in-frame clones are kept and a portion is missing. The data contain around 90,000 clones, 65% of them seen just once; the ten biggest clones take up over 5%. Sequences were obtained from PBMCs. The source of these receptors is a boy aged 5-17 years in good health and CMV-seropositive.

The V and J genes are TRBV9 and TRBJ2-2; the D is unclear. The CDR3 loop spans 14 amino acids. The V end lost 0 bases, the J end lost 1 base, and 4 bases lay between the germline ends. Germline CDR1 and CDR2: SGDLS and YYNGEE. DNA for the CDR3: TGTGCCAGCAGCGTAGACGGGAACACCGGGGAGCTGTTTTTT. Translating gives CASSVDGNTGELFF. Combining the CDR3 with reference TRBV9 and TRBJ2-2 gives the whole variable domain DSGVTQTPKHLITATGQRVTLRCSPRSGDLSVYWYQQSLDQGLQFLIQYYNGEERAKGNILERFSAQQFPDLHSELNLSSLELGDSALYFCASSVDGNTGELFFGEGSRLTVL.

V gene TRBV14 combines with J gene TRBJ2-7; 10 bases agree with TRBD1. The CDR3 length is 16 residues. CDR1 and CDR2 (germline): SGHDN, FVKESK. V lost 3 bases, J lost 3 bases, and 8 bases stayed unmatched. CDR3 nucleotides: TGTGCCAGCAGCCATCTATTCCGGGACAGGGGCTACGAGCAGTACTTC. This translates into CASSHLFRDRGYEQYF.

This rearrangement joins TRBV19 to TRBJ1-1; D is possibly TRBD1 (6 bases). CDR1 and CDR2 from the germline V gene are LNHDA and SQIVND (reference sequence). This CDR3 comprises 15 residues. Trimming stripped 2 bases from V and 1 base from J, with 11 bases between. CDR3 in DNA: TGTGCCAGTAGTATAATCGACAGGACGAACACTGAAGCTTTCTTT. Encoded protein: CASSIIDRTNTEAFF.

The chain combines TRBV6-5 with TRBJ1-1; D is perhaps TRBD1 (5 bases). This CDR3 spans 15 amino acids. Between the trimmed V and J ends, which lost 0 bases and 1 base, there was a span of 9 bases. Germline V CDR1 and CDR2: MNHEY, SVGAGI. The CDR3 sequence is CASSYSPGRNTEAFF. CDR3 in DNA: TGTGCCAGCAGTTACTCGCCAGGGCGGAACACTGAAGCTTTCTTT.

V usage is TRBV14 and J usage is TRBJ2-3, with 7 bases that match TRBD2. Germline trimming cut 1 base from V and 1 base from J; bases unmatched to any gene: 17. Looked up from germline, CDR1 is SGHDN and CDR2 is FVKESK. This CDR3 region has 20 residues. The chain's CDR3 is CASSQGSPGGSLVGTDTQYF. The CDR3 DNA reads TGTGCCAGCAGCCAAGGTTCGCCAGGCGGGAGTTTGGTCGGCACAGATACGCAGTATTTT.

The chain joins TRBV4-1 to TRBJ1-5, with TRBD1 matching 7 bases. Germline V gene sequence: CDR1 MGHRA, CDR2 YSYEKL. V gave up 3 bases and J gave up 7 bases; unmatched junction bases: 9. The CDR3 is made up of 15 amino acids. The CDR3 DNA is TGCGCCAGCAGCCAGGACCTGGACAGGAGCCAGCCCCAGCATTTT. Amino acid sequence: CASSQDLDRSQPQHF.

The rearrangement uses TRBV9 and TRBJ2-3, with D tentatively TRBD1 (6 bases). The CDR3 runs to 15 residues. Germline lookup yields CDR1 SGDLS and CDR2 YYNGEE. V was shortened by 0 bases and J by 2 bases, with 10 bases between the two germline ends. This CDR3 is CASSVGTGNTDTQYF. CDR3 nucleotides: TGTGCCAGCAGCGTAGGAACAGGGAACACAGATACGCAGTATTTT.

V is TRBV4-3 and J is TRBJ1-1; perhaps TRBD1 as D (5 bases). Trimming pared 1 base from V and 8 bases from J, leaving 17 bases between. This CDR3 is 15 amino acids long. Germline CDR1 reads LGHNA; CDR2 reads YSLEER. The CDR3 DNA follows: TGCGCCAGCAGCCAAGCAAGTTTTAACAGGAACGAAGCTTTCTTT. Its translation is CASSQASFNRNEAFF.

This rearrangement joins TRBV27 to TRBJ1-5; TRBD1 aligns across 7 bases. Losses at the gene ends were 5 bases for V and 7 bases for J; bases not matched to a gene: 5. Looked up from germline, CDR1 is MNHEY and CDR2 is SMNVEV (reference sequence). The CDR3 length is 13 residues. Written as DNA, the CDR3 is TGTGCCAGCAGTCTACAGGGGAGCCAGCCCCAGCATTTT. This gives the protein CASSLQGSQPQHF.

The chain employs TRBV5-1 and TRBJ2-1, with 15 bases lining up with TRBD2. The trim removed 4 bases at V and 4 bases at J, leaving 3 bases unmatched. Germline CDR1 and CDR2: SGHRS and YFSETQ. The CDR3 is made up of 16 amino acids. CDR3 sequence reads: CASSHGLAGGYNEQFF. The CDR3 DNA reads TGCGCCAGCAGCCACGGACTAGCGGGGGGGTACAATGAGCAGTTCTTC.

In this sample, this clone turned up a few times. The chain carries TRBV30 and TRBJ1-1; D is possibly TRBD1 (5 bases). Germline assignment: CDR1 GTSNPN and CDR2 SVGIG (reference sequence). This CDR3 has 12 amino acids. Deletions cut 1 base from V and 8 bases from J, with 11 bases between. CDR3 in amino acids: CAWSADWTEAFF. In DNA form, the CDR3 reads TGTGCCTGGAGTGCCGACTGGACAGAAGCTTTCTTT.

V usage is TRBV9 and J usage is TRBJ2-5, with D maybe TRBD2 (6 bases). The germline V gene has CDR1 SGDLS and CDR2 YYNGEE. V gave up 4 bases and J gave up 2 bases, with 15 bases separating them. The CDR3 is made up of 15 amino acids. The CDR3 region is CASSPGVTYQETQYF. In nucleotides, the CDR3 is TGTGCCAGCAGCCCGGGGGTTACTTATCAAGAGACCCAGTACTTC.

This chain connects TRBV19 to TRBJ2-7; perhaps TRBD2 as D (6 bases). CDR1 and CDR2 (germline): LNHDA, SQIVND (reference sequence). Trimming removed 4 bases from V and 3 bases from J, with 13 bases in between. This CDR3 is 14 amino acids long. The CDR3 region is CASSTMGGFYEQYF. The CDR3, as DNA: TGTGCCAGTAGTACTATGGGGGGATTCTACGAGCAGTACTTC.

The DNA of the CDR3 is TGCGCCAGCAGCTTGGAGGGGGTAGCCGGGGAGCTGTTTTTT. It yields the protein CASSLEGVAGELFF. The chain carries TRBV5-1 and TRBJ2-2; perhaps TRBD1 as D (6 bases). With 0 bases removed from V and 6 bases from J, the gap between germline ends came to 9 bases. The CDR3 covers 14 residues. CDR1 is SGHRS and CDR2 is YFSETQ in the germline V gene.

The rearrangement uses TRBV12-5 and TRBJ2-1, with TRBD2 matching over 15 bases. The CDR3 runs 20 residues. After removal of 1 base from V and 7 bases from J, the junction contained 14 bases not matched to a gene. Germline CDR1 is LGHNT and CDR2 is FRNRAP. The CDR3 bases are TGTGCTAGTGGTTTGGCTCTCTTACCGGGACTAGCGGGAGGACTAAATGAGCAGTTCTTC. It specifies CASGLALLPGLAGGLNEQFF.

Remarks on this clone: Its ends do not fully match the called genes, so a read error is possible. CDR3 residues: CSARHIPPF. In DNA, the CDR3 is TGCAGTGCTCGACATATTCCCCCCTTC. The gene calls are TRBV20-1 and TRBJ1-2, with D hard to call. The CDR3 is made up of 9 amino acids. The V gene's germline CDR1 is DFQATT and CDR2 SNEGSKA (reference sequence).

This clone was counted a few times. The chain links TRBV10-2 to TRBJ1-5; D unclear. Germline-derived CDR1 and CDR2 are WSHSY and SAAADI. Trimming left V 4 bases short and J 4 bases short, with 17 bases between. CDR3 size: 16 residues. The CDR3 DNA sequence: TGCGCCAGCAGTGGGAACGAAAACCCGGGGAATCAGCCCCAGCATTTT. It translates to CASSGNENPGNQPQHF.

The rearrangement joins TRBV7-6 to TRBJ1-4; no definite D call. The CDR3 is made up of 16 amino acids. The V gene's germline CDR1 is SGHVS and CDR2 FNYEAQ. Trimming stripped 5 bases from V and 8 bases from J, with 21 bases between. The CDR3 DNA follows: TGTGCCAGCAGCGAAGAGGTCACACGAAGTACCGAAAAACTGTTTTTT. Translated: CASSEEVTRSTEKLFF.

V is TRBV18 and J is TRBJ1-1; D unresolved. The V gene lost 3 bases and the J gene lost 0 bases, with 5 bases spanning the gap. Germline V gives CDR1 KGHSH, CDR2 LQKENI. The length of the CDR3 is 13 residues. CDR3 bases: TGTGCCAGCTCACCGCGTATGAACACTGAAGCTTTCTTT. Translating it yields CASSPRMNTEAFF.

This chain uses TRBV6-1 with TRBJ2-3; 12 bases align to TRBD2. This CDR3 comprises 17 residues. V lost 4 bases, J lost 2 bases, and 7 bases stayed unmatched. Germline CDR1 MNHNS, CDR2 SASEGT. The DNA of the CDR3 is TGTGCCAGCAGTGCACTAGCGGGGGGCAAGGCCACAGATACGCAGTATTTT. Amino acids: CASSALAGGKATDTQYF.

The rearrangement links TRBV27 to TRBJ1-5, with no clear D. Germline lookup yields CDR1 MNHEY and CDR2 SMNVEV (reference sequence). This CDR3 has 13 residues. With 3 bases removed from V and 4 bases from J, the gap between germline ends came to 7 bases. The CDR3 loop reads CASSFGENQPQHF. The CDR3 DNA follows: TGTGCCAGCAGTTTCGGGGAGAATCAGCCCCAGCATTTT.

The V gene is TRBV11-3, the J gene TRBJ2-3; 7 positions match TRBD1. After removal of 5 bases from V and 0 bases from J, the junction contained 5 bases not matched to a gene. This CDR3 is 15 amino acids long. Germline CDR1 is SGHNT and CDR2 is YENEEA. DNA for the CDR3: TGTGCCAGCAGCACACGGACAGGCAGCACAGATACGCAGTATTTT. It yields the protein CASSTRTGSTDTQYF.

V usage is TRBV30 and J usage is TRBJ2-1; possible D gene TRBD2, 5 bases. V was pared by 5 bases and J by 3 bases, with 11 bases between. The CDR3 loop spans 13 amino acids. The germline CDR1 and CDR2 sequences are GTSNPN and SVGIG (reference sequence). Here the CDR3 reads CAWRNRDYNEQFF. In DNA form, the CDR3 reads TGTGCCTGGCGCAACCGGGACTACAATGAGCAGTTCTTC. The full variable domain, in which reference TRBV30 and TRBJ2-1 provide the parts outside the CDR3, is SQTIHQWPATLVQPVGSPLSLECTVEGTSNPNLYWYRQAAGRGLQLLFYSVGIGQISSEVPQNLSASRPQDRQFILSSKKLLLSDSGFYLCAWRNRDYNEQFFGPGTRLTVL.

The chain is built from TRBV7-9 and TRBJ1-1; 7 bases agree with TRBD1. V was pared by 2 bases and J by 1 base, with 1 base of the junction left unmatched. This CDR3 contains 14 residues. CDR1 and CDR2 (germline): SEHNR, FQNEAQ (reference sequence). The CDR3 DNA reads TGTGCCAGCAGCTTATCAGGGGGGAACACTGAAGCTTTCTTT. This gives the protein CASSLSGGNTEAFF.

The genes are TRBV4-1 and TRBJ2-3; 10 positions agree with TRBD2. J was trimmed by 3 bases and V by 1 base; bases with no gene match: 16. This CDR3 comprises 20 residues. The germline V gene has CDR1 MGHRA and CDR2 YSYEKL. The DNA for the CDR3 is TGCGCCAGCAGCCAAGTAGCAGTACTAGCGGGGCGTCAAAGGACAGATACGCAGTATTTT. It specifies CASSQVAVLAGRQRTDTQYF.

The chain is built from TRBV6-5 and TRBJ2-1, with 11 bases aligning to TRBD2. Germline-derived CDR1 and CDR2 are MNHEY and SVGAGI. The CDR3 consists of 15 residues. The J segment lost 3 bases and the V segment lost 6 bases, leaving 4 bases of the junction unmatched. The CDR3 protein is CASSQGLAVYNEQFF. DNA for the CDR3: TGTGCCAGCAGCCAGGGACTAGCGGTCTACAATGAGCAGTTCTTC.

This chain links TRBV9 with TRBJ2-7, with 8 bases matching TRBD1. The CDR3 has 14 amino acids. Losses at the gene ends were 4 bases for V and 4 bases for J; bases not matched to a gene: 7. The germline gives CDR1 SGDLS, CDR2 YYNGEE. CDR3 in DNA: TGTGCCAGCAGCCCGGGGACAGGAGCATACGAGCAGTACTTC. Amino acids: CASSPGTGAYEQYF.

The CDR3 DNA is TGTGCCAGCAGCTTACTAGCGGGAGGTTACGAGCAGTACTTC. Its translation is CASSLLAGGYEQYF. This chain uses TRBV7-8 with TRBJ2-7, with TRBD2 matching over 11 bases. V lost 2 bases and J lost 4; bases outside the gene matches: 1. The CDR3 spans 14 residues. The germline gives CDR1 SGHVS, CDR2 FQNEAQ.